Each of the 6 T cell receptor beta chains below was sequenced from the same sample in a study of CD8+ T cells in alopecia areata. Extracted from the samples, RNA was reverse transcribed into cDNA to serve as the sequencing template. Generated by immunoSEQ multiplex PCR, the TCRdb table keeps only in-frame clones and is missing some. Among 250,000 to 350,000 clones listed, roughly 60% were seen once. Treatment of the sample: oral pan-JAK inhibitor, 5-10 mg twice daily. Sample: CD4+ T cells sorted from blood, taken at week 52, from a patient treated with tofacitinib. The source is a human donor with alopecia areata.

V gene TRBV2 combines with J gene TRBJ1-6; 7 bases map to TRBD1. This CDR3 spans 15 amino acids. V lost 2 bases and J lost 7; bases outside the gene matches: 5. The V gene's germline CDR1 is SNHLY and CDR2 FYNNEI. This CDR3 is CASSELQGGNSPLHF. CDR3 sequence (DNA): TGTGCCAGCAGTGAACTTCAGGGGGGGAATTCACCCCTCCACTTT. Using reference TRBV2 and TRBJ1-6 for the parts outside the CDR3, the full variable domain is EPEVTQTPSHQVTQMGQEVILRCVPISNHLYFYWYRQILGQKVEFLVSFYNNEISEKSEIFDDQFSVERPDGSNFTLKIRSTKLEDSAMYFCASSELQGGNSPLHFGNGTRLTVT.

This clone has just a few counts. This chain joins TRBV29-1 and TRBJ2-4, with TRBD2 as a possible D gene (5 bases). The CDR3 runs to 12 residues. Trimming left V 7 bases short and J 7 bases short, with 14 bases between. CDR1 is SQVTM and CDR2 is ANQGSEA in the germline V gene. The CDR3 here is CSGLSGRNIQYF. Here the CDR3 DNA reads TGCAGCGGCCTCAGCGGACGCAACATTCAGTACTTC.

The chain combines TRBV4-3 with TRBJ2-7; 10 positions match TRBD2. Germline V gene lookup returns CDR1 LGHNA and CDR2 YSLEER. The CDR3 loop spans 14 amino acids. After removal of 3 bases from V and 4 bases from J, the junction contained 3 bases not matched to a gene. CDR3 bases: TGCGCCAGCAGCCACCAGCGGGGGGGTTACGAGCAGTACTTC. Translated, it gives CASSHQRGGYEQYF.

In its sample, this clone was seen a few times. J is TRBJ2-2 and V is TRBV7-8; 8 nucleotides agree with TRBD2. Germline V gives CDR1 SGHVS, CDR2 FQNEAQ. V lost 6 bases, J lost 4 bases, and 7 bases stayed unmatched. The CDR3 covers 15 residues. CDR3 loop: CASRRPAGATGELFF. The CDR3 region has the DNA TGTGCCAGCAGAAGGCCAGCGGGGGCCACCGGGGAGCTGTTTTTT.

The chain employs TRBV4-2 and TRBJ2-6; D is uncertain. Trimming took off 0 bases at V and 4 bases at J, with 4 bases between the two ends. The CDR3 consists of 14 residues. Germline loops: CDR1 LGHNA, CDR2 YNFKEQ. This CDR3 reads CASSQDEGANVLTF. In nucleotides, the CDR3 is TGTGCCAGCAGCCAAGACGAGGGGGCCAACGTCCTGACTTTC.

The V gene is TRBV5-1, the J gene TRBJ2-5; 11 bases match TRBD1. From germline, CDR1 is SGHRS and CDR2 YFSETQ. The CDR3 runs 17 residues. V was pared by 0 bases and J by 5 bases, with 9 bases of the junction left unmatched. DNA of the CDR3: TGCGCCAGCAGCTTGGATCGGCGGACAGGGGGCTGGGAGACCCAGTACTTC. Amino acid sequence: CASSLDRRTGGWETQYF.